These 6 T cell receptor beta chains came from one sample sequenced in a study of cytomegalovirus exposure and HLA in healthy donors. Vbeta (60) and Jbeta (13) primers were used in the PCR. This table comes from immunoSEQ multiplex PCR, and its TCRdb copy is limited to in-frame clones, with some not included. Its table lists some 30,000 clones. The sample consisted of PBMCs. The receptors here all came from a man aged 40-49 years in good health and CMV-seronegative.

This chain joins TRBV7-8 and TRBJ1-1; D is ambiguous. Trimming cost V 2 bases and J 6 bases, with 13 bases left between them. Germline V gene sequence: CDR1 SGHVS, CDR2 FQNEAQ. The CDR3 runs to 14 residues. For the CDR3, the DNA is TGTGCCAGCAGCTTATCGCGGGTTAAGGCTGAAGCTTTCTTT. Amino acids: CASSLSRVKAEAFF.

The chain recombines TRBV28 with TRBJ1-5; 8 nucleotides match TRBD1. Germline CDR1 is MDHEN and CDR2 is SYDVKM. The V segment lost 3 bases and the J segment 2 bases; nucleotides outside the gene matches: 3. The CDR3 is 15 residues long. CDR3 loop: CASSLSGQGNQPQHF. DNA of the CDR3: TGTGCCAGCAGTTTGTCGGGACAGGGCAATCAGCCCCAGCATTTT.

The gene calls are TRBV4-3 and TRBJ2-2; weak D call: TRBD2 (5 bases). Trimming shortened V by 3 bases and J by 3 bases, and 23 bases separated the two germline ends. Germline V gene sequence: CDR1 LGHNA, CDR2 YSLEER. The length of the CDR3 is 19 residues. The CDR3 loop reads CASSQEMSLATLHTGELFF. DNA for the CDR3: TGCGCCAGCAGCCAGGAAATGAGCCTAGCCACACTCCACACCGGGGAGCTGTTTTTT.

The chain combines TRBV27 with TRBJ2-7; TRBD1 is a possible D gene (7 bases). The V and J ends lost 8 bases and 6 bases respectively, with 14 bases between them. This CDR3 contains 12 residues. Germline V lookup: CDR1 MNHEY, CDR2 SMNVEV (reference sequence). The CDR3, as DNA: TGTGCCAGCGGCAGACAGGGAGGCGAGCAGTACTTC. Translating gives CASGRQGGEQYF.

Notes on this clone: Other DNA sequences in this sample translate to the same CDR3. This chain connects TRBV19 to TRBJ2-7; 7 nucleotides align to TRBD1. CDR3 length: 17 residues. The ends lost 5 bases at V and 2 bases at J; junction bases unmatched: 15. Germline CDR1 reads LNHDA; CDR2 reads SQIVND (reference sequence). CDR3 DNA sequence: TGTGCCAGTAGTCCTCTATCACAGGGGACACTCCCCTACGAGCAGTACTTC. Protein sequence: CASSPLSQGTLPYEQYF. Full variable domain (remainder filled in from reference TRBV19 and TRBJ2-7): DGGITQSPKYLFRKEGQNVTLSCEQNLNHDAMYWYRQDPGQGLRLIYYSQIVNDFQKGDIAEGYSVSREKKESFPLTVTSAQKNPTAFYLCASSPLSQGTLPYEQYFGPGTRLTVT.

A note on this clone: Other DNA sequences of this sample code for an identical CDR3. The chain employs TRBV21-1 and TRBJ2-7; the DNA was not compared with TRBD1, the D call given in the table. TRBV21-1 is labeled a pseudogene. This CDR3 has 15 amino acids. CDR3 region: CASRMRTGGSYEQYF. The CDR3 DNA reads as TGTGCCAGCAGGATGCGGACAGGTGGCTCCTACGAGCAGTACTTC.